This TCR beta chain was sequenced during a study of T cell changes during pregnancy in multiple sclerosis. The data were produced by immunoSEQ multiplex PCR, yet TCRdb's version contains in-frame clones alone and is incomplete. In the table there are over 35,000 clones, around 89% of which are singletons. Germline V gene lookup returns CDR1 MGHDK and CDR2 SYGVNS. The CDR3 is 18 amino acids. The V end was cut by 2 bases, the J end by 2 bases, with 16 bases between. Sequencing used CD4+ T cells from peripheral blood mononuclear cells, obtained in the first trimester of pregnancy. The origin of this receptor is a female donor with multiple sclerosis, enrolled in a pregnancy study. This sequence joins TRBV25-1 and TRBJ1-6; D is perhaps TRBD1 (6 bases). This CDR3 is CASSEGDTWGPYNSPLHF. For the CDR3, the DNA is TGTGCCAGCAGTGAAGGGGACACCTGGGGACCCTATAATTCACCCCTCCACTTT.